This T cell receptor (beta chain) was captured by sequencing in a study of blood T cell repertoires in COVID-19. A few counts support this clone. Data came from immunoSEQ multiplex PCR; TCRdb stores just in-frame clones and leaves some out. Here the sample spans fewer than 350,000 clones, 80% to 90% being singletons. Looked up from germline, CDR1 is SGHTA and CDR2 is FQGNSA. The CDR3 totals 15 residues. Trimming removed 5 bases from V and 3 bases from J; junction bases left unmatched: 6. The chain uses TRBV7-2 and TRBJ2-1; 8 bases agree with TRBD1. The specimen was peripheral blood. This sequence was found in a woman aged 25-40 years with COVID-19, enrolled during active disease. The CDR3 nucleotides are TGTGCCAGCAGCCACAGGGGGGTTAACTACAATGAGCAGTTCTTC. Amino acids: CASSHRGVNYNEQFF.